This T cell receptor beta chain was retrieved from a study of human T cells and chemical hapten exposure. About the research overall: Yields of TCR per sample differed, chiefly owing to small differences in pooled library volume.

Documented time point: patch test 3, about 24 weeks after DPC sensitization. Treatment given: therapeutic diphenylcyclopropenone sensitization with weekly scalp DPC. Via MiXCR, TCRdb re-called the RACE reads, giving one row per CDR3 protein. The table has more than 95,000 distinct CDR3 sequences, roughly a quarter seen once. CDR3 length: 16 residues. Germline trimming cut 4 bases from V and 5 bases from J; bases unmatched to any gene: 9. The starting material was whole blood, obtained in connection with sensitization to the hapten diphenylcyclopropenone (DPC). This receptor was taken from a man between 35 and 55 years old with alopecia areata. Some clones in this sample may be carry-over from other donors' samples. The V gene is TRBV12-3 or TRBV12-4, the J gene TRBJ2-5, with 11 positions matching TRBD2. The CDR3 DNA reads TGTGCCAGCAGTTCCCCTAGCGGGAGGTCCCTGGAGACCCAGTACTTC. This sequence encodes CASSSPSGRSLETQYF.